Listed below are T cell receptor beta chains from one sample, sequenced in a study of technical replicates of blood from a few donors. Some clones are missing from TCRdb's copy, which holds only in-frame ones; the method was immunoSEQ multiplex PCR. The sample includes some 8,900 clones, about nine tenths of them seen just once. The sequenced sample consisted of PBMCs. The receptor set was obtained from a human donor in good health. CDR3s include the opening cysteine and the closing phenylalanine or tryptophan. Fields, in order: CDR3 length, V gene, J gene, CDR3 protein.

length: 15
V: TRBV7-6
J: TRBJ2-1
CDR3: CASSALLGDHNEQFF

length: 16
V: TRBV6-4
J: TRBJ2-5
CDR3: CASSAVAGEGRETQYF

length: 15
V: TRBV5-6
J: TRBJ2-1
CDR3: CASSARSGGDNEQFF

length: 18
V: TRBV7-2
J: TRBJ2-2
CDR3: CASSPRFGSGVNTGELFF

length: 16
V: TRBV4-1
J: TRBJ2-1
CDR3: CASSQAGTSGSIEQFF

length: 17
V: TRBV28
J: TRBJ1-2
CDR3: CASSLWGGGEGDYGYTF

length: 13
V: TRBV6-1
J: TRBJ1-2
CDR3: CASSEGTGKGYTF

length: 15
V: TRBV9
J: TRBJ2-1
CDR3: CASSVGLAGANEQFF

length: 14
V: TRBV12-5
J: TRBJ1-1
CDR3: CASGLEGAYSEAFF

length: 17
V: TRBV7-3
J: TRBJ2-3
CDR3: CASSLTSPGGGTDTQYF

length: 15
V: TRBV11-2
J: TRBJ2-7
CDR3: CASSLGGSTRWEQYF

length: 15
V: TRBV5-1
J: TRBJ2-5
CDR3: CASSLVAQRGETQYF

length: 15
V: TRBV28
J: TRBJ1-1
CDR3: CASSLGGPGGTEAFF